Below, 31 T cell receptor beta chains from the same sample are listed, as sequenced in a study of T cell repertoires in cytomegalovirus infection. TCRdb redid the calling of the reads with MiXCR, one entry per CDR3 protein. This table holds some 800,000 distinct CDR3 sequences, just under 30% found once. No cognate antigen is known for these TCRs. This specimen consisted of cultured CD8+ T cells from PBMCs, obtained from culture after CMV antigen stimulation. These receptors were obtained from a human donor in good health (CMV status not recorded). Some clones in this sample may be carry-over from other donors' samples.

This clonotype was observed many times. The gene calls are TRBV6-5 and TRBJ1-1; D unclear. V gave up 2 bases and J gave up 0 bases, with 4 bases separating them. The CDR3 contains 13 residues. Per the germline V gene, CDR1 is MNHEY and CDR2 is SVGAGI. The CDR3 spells CASSYVLNTEAFF. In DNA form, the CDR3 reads TGTGCCAGCAGTTACGTCCTGAACACTGAAGCTTTCTTT.

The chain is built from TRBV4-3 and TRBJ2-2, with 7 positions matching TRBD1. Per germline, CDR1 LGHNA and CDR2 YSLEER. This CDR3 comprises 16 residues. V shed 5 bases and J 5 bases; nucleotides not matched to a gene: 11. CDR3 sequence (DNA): TGCGCCAGCAGCGCTGAGAGACAGGGTTTGACCGGGGAGCTGTTTTTT. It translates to CASSAERQGLTGELFF.

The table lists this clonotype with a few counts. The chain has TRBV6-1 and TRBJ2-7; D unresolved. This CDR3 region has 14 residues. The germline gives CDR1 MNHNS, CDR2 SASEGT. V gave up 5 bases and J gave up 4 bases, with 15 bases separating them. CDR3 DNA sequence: TGTGCCAGCAGTTCCCGGGCTGGCTTTTACGAGCAGTACTTC. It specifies CASSSRAGFYEQYF.

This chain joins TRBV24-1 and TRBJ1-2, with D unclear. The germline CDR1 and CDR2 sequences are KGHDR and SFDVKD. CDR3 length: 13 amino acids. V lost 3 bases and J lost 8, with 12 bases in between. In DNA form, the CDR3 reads TGTGCCACCAGTGATAGTAGGGTTGGCGGCTACACCTTC. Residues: CATSDSRVGGYTF.

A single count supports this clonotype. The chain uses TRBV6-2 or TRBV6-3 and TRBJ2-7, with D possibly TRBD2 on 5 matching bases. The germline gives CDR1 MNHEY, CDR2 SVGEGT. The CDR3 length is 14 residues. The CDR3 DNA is TGTGCCGGCAGTTACTCGGTCAGCGGAATCGAGCAGTACGTC. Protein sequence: CAGSYSVSGIEQYV.

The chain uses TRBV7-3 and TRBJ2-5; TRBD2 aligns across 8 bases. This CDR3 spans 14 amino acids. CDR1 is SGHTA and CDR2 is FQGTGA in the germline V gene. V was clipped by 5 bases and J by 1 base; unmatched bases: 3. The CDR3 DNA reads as TGTGCCAGCAGCAGCGGGGGCCTCCAAGAGACCCAGTACTTC. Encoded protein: CASSSGGLQETQYF.

In DNA form, the CDR3 reads TGTGCCAGCAGCGCCGAACAGGGCGAGCTATACAATGAGCAGTTCTTC. Protein: CASSAEQGELYNEQFF. This chain connects TRBV5-5 to TRBJ2-1; the D gene is possibly TRBD1 (6 bases). CDR1 is SGHKS and CDR2 is YYEKEE in the germline V gene (reference sequence). V gave up 4 bases and J gave up 4 bases, with 18 bases separating them. The CDR3 spans 16 residues.

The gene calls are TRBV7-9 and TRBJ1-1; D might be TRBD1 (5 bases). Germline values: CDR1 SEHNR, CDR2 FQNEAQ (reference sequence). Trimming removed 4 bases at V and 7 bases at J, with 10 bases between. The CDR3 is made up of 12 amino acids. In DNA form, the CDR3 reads TGTGCCAGCAGCTCAAACAGGCTTGAAGCTTTCTTT. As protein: CASSSNRLEAFF.

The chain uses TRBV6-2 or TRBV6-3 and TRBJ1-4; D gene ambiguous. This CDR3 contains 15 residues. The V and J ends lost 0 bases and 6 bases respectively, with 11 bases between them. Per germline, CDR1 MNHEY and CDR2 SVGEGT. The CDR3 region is CASSYSPAADEKLFF. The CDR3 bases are TGTGCCAGCAGTTACTCGCCGGCCGCCGATGAAAAACTGTTTTTT.

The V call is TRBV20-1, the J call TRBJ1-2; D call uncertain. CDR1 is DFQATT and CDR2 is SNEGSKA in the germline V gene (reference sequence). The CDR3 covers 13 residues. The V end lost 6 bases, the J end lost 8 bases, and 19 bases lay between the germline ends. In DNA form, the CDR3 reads TGCAGTGCCATCCCCTTAGACCCCGGGGGCTACACCTTC. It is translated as CSAIPLDPGGYTF.

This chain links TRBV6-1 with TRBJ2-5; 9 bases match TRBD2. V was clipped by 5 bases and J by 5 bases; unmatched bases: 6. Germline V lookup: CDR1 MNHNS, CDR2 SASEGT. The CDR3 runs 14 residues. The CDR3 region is CASSHRLAVETQYF. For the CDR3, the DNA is TGTGCCAGCAGTCATCGACTAGCGGTGGAGACCCAGTACTTC.

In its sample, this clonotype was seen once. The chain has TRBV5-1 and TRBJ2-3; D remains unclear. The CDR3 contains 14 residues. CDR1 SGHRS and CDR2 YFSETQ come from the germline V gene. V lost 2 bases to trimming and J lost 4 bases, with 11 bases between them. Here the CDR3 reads CASSFAPGADTQYF. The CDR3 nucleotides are TGCGCCAGCAGCTTCGCCCCGGGTGCAGATACGCAGTATTTT.

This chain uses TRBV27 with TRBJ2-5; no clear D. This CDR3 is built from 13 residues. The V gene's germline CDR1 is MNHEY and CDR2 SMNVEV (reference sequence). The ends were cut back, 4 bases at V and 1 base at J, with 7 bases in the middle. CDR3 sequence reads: CASSWAIQETQYF. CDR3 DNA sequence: TGTGCCAGCAGTTGGGCCATCCAAGAGACCCAGTACTTC.

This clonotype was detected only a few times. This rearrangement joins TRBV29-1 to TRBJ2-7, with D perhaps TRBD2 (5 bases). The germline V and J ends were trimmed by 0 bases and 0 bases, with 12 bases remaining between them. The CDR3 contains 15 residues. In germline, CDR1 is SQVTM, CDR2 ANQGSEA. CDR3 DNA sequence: TGCAGCGTTGAAGATCCGGGATCACCCTCCTACGAGCAGTACTTC. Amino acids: CSVEDPGSPSYEQYF.

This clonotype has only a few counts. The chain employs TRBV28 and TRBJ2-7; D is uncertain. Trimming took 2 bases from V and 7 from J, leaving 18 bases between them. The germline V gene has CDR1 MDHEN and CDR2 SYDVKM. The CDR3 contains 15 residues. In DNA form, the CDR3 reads TGTGCCAGCAGTTTAAGCAGGTCCCCAGGTTTTGAGCAGTACGTC. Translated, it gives CASSLSRSPGFEQYV.

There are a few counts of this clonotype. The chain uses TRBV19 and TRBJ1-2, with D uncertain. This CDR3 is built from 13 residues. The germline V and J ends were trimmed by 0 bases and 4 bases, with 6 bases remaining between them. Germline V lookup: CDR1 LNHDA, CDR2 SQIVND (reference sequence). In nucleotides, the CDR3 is TGTGCCAGTAGTATAGACGGGAGCTATGGCTACACCTTC. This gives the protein CASSIDGSYGYTF.

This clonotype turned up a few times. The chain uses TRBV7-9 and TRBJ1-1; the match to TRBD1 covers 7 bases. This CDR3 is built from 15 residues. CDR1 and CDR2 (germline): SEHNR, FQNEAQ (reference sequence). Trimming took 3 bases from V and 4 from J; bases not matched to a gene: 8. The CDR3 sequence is CASSLITGAGTEAFF. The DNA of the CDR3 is TGTGCCAGCAGCTTGATTACAGGGGCCGGCACTGAAGCTTTCTTT.

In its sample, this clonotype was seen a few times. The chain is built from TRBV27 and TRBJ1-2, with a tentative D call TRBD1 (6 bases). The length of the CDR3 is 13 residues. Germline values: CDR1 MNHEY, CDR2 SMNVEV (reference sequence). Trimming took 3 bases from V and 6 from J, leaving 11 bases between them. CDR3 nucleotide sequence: TGTGCCAGCAGTTTTAGGGGGAAGGATGGCTACACCTTC. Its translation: CASSFRGKDGYTF.

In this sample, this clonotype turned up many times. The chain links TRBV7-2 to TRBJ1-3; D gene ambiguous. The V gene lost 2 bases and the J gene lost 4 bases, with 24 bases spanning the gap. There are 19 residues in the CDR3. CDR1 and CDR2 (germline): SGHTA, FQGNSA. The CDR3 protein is CASSLRAASAPGFGNTIYF. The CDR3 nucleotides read TGTGCCAGCAGCTTAAGAGCGGCCAGCGCGCCCGGGTTCGGAAACACCATATATTTT. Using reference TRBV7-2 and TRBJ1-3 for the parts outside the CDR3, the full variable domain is GAGVSQSPSNKVTEKGKDVELRCDPISGHTALYWYRQSLGQGLEFLIYFQGNSAPDKSGLPSDRFSAERTGGSVSTLTIQRTQQEDSAVYLCASSLRAASAPGFGNTIYFGEGSWLTVV.

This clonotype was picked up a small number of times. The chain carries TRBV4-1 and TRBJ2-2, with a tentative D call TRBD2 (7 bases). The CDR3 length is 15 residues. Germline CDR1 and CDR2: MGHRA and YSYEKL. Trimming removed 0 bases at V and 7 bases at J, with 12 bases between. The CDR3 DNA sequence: TGCGCCAGCAGCCAAGATCCAGGGGAGGGCGGGGAGCTGTTTTTT. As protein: CASSQDPGEGGELFF.

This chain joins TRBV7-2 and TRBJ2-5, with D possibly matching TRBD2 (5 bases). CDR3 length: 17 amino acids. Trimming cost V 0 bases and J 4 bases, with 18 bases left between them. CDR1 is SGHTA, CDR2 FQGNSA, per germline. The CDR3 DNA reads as TGTGCCAGCAGCTTAGCCCCCCCGGGGTCCGCACGAGAGACCCAGTACTTC. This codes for CASSLAPPGSARETQYF.

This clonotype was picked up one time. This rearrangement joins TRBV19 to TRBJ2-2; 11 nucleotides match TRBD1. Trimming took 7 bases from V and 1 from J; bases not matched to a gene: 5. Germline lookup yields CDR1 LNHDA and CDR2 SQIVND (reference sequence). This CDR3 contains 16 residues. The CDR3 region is CASIGGQGVNTGELFF. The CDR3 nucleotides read TGTGCCAGTATTGGGGGACAGGGGGTGAACACCGGGGAGCTGTTTTTT.

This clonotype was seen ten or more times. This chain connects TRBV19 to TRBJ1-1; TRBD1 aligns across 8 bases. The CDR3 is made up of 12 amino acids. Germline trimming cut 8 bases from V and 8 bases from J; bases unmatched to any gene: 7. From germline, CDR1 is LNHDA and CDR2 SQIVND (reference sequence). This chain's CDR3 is CASGIRDREAFF. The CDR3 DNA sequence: TGTGCCAGTGGGATCCGGGACAGGGAAGCTTTCTTT.

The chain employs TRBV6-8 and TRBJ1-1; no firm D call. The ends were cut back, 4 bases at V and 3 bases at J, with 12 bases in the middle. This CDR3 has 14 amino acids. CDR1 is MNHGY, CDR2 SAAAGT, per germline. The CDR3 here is CASSFDGIYTEAFF. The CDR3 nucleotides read TGTGCCAGCAGTTTCGACGGCATATACACTGAAGCTTTCTTT.

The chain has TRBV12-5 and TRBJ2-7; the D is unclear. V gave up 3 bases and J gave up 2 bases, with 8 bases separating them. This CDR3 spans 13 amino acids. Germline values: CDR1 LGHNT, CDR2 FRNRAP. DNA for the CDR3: TGTGCTAGTGGTTTCGGCGGAACCTACGAGCAGTACTTC. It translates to CASGFGGTYEQYF.

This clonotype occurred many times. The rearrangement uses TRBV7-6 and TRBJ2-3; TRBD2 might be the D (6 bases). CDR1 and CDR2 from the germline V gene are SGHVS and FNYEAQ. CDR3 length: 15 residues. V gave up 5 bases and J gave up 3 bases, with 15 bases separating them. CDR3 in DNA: TGTGCCAGCAGCCCGGCGGCGGGGCCGACAGATACGCAGTATTTT. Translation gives CASSPAAGPTDTQYF. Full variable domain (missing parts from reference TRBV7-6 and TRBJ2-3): GAGVSQSPRYKVTKRGQDVALRCDPISGHVSLYWYRQALGQGPEFLTYFNYEAQQDKSGLPNDRFSAERPEGSISTLTIQRTEQRDSAMYRCASSPAAGPTDTQYFGPGTRLTVL.

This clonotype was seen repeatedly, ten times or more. For the CDR3, the DNA is TGTGCCACCAGCAGAGCATCCAGGAACACCGGGGAGCTGTTTTTT. Its translation: CATSRASRNTGELFF. The J gene is TRBJ2-2, the V gene TRBV15; D ambiguous. The V end was cut by 1 base, the J end by 1 base, with 7 bases between. The CDR3 is 15 amino acids. Per the germline V gene, CDR1 is LNHNV and CDR2 is YYDKDF (reference sequence). Combining the CDR3 with reference TRBV15 and TRBJ2-2 gives the whole variable domain DAMVIQNPRYQVTQFGKPVTLSCSQTLNHNVMYWYQQKSSQAPKLLFHYYDKDFNNEADTPDNFQSRRPNTSFCFLDIRSPGLGDTAMYLCATSRASRNTGELFFGEGSRLTVL.

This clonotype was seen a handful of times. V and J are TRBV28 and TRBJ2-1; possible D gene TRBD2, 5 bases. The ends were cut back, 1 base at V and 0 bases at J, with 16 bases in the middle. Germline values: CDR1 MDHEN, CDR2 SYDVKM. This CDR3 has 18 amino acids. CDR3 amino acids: CASSLLAFRARSYNEQFF. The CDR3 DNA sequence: TGTGCCAGCAGTTTATTAGCGTTTCGGGCCCGCTCCTACAATGAGCAGTTCTTC.

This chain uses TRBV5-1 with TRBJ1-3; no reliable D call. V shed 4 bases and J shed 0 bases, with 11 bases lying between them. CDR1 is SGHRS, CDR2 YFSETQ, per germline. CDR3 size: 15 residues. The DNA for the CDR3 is TGCGCCAGCAGCCGTGACCCTGGCTCTGGAAACACCATATATTTT. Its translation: CASSRDPGSGNTIYF.

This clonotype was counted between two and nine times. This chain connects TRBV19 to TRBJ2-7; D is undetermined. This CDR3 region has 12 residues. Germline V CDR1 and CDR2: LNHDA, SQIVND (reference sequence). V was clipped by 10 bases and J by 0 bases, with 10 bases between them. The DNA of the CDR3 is TGTGCCACGGGTGGACCCTCCTACGAGCAGTACTTC. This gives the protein CATGGPSYEQYF.

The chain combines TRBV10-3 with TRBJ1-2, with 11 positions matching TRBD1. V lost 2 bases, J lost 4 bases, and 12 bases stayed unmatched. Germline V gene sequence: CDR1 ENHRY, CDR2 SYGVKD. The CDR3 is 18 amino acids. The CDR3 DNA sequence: TGTGCCATCAGTGAGCTCGGACAGGGGGCTGTCCAACCCTATGGCTACACCTTC. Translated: CAISELGQGAVQPYGYTF.